The 2 T cell receptor beta chains listed next were all sequenced from one sample in a study of shared clonotypes between healthy human individuals. The assay was immunoSEQ multiplex PCR, and TCRdb's table has in-frame clones only and misses some. The table records 2 million to 2.5 million clones, less than 95% of them present only once. Source material: naive CD4+ T cells from PBMCs. As for subset: CD45RA+ positively selected. These receptor sequences come from a man younger than 35 in good health. Some clones in this sample may be carry-over from other donors' samples.

V gene TRBV28 combines with J gene TRBJ2-7; 13 bases match TRBD2. CDR3 length: 17 residues. Germline V CDR1 and CDR2: MDHEN, SYDVKM. Unmatched junction bases numbered 12, after V lost 8 bases and J lost 2 bases. DNA for the CDR3: TGTGCCAGCTCAACCGAGACTAGCGGGAGGTTACCCTACGAGCAGTACTTC. It codes for CASSTETSGRLPYEQYF.

Points on this clone: Distinct nucleotide sequences in the sample also encode this CDR3. The chain links TRBV10-3 to TRBJ2-7; D ambiguous. Germline CDR1 and CDR2: ENHRY and SYGVKD. The length of the CDR3 is 13 residues. V dropped 2 bases and J dropped 2 bases, with 7 bases sitting between them. CDR3 coding DNA: TGTGCCATCAGTGAGGGCAGCCCCTACGAGCAGTACTTC. Protein product: CAISEGSPYEQYF.